These 32 T cell receptor beta chains were all obtained from the same sample, sequenced in a study of PD-L1 blockade in urothelial cancer. Profiled with immunoSEQ multiplex PCR; TCRdb holds only in-frame clones, not every one. The sample includes more than 45,000 clones, roughly 87% of them seen just once. This material consisted of PBMCs, taken around atezolizumab (anti-PD-L1) treatment. The receptors derive from a man in his 70s with urothelial cancer.

V gene TRBV6-5 combines with J gene TRBJ2-7; 7 bases map to TRBD2. Per germline, CDR1 MNHEY and CDR2 SVGAGI. The CDR3 sequence is 15 residues long. The V segment lost 6 bases and the J segment 2 bases; nucleotides outside the gene matches: 10. CDR3 amino acids: CASSRGSRTAYEQYF. The DNA of the CDR3 is TGTGCCAGCAGCCGCGGGAGTAGAACAGCCTACGAGCAGTACTTC.

The V call is TRBV28, the J call TRBJ2-1; TRBD1 agrees at 7 bases. The CDR3 length is 15 residues. Germline V CDR1 and CDR2: MDHEN, SYDVKM. The V segment lost 4 bases and the J segment 1 base; nucleotides outside the gene matches: 4. CDR3 in amino acids: CASSSDRVSYNEQFF. The DNA of the CDR3 is TGTGCCAGCAGTTCCGACAGGGTGTCCTACAATGAGCAGTTCTTC.

The chain is built from TRBV5-4 and TRBJ2-7, with D maybe TRBD2 (5 bases). Germline loops: CDR1 SGHNT, CDR2 YYREEE (reference sequence). The CDR3 is made up of 13 amino acids. V was clipped by 4 bases and J by 5 bases, with 13 bases between them. The CDR3 DNA reads as TGTGCCAGCAGCCGCGGGTATTGGGACGAGCAGTACTTC. This encodes CASSRGYWDEQYF.

The chain uses TRBV10-1 and TRBJ2-2, with 12 bases matching TRBD2. CDR3 size: 17 residues. Germline V gene sequence: CDR1 WNHNN, CDR2 SYGVQD (reference sequence). J lost 7 bases, V lost 5 bases, and 11 bases had no gene match. This CDR3 is CASSYASGRARVGELFF. The CDR3 nucleotides read TGCGCCAGCAGTTACGCTAGCGGGAGGGCCCGGGTCGGGGAGCTGTTTTTT.

The chain carries TRBV11-3 and TRBJ2-7; 14 bases map to TRBD2. The CDR3 length is 15 residues. CDR1 and CDR2 (germline): SGHNT, YENEEA. Germline trimming cut 3 bases from V and 5 bases from J; bases unmatched to any gene: 3. The chain's CDR3 is CASSLGLAGVHEQYF. Written as DNA, the CDR3 is TGTGCCAGCAGCTTGGGACTAGCGGGAGTCCACGAGCAGTACTTC.

The chain combines TRBV7-2 with TRBJ2-7; 8 bases line up with TRBD2. The germline V gene has CDR1 SGHTA and CDR2 FQGNSA. With V trimmed by 2 bases and J by 5 bases, 11 bases remained unmatched. This CDR3 spans 16 amino acids. CDR3 protein: CASSLLSGILWHEQYF. In DNA, the CDR3 is TGTGCCAGCAGCTTACTTAGCGGGATACTATGGCACGAGCAGTACTTC.

This chain uses TRBV5-1 with TRBJ1-2; the match to TRBD1 covers 7 bases. Trimming took 0 bases from V and 8 from J; bases not matched to a gene: 4. CDR3 size: 13 residues. Germline lookup yields CDR1 SGHRS and CDR2 YFSETQ. Here the CDR3 DNA reads TGCGCCAGCAGCTTGGAAGGGGGCGTCGGCTACACCTTC. Its protein product is CASSLEGGVGYTF.

The V gene is TRBV27, the J gene TRBJ2-7; 9 nucleotides match TRBD1. In germline, CDR1 is MNHEY, CDR2 SMNVEV (reference sequence). The V segment lost 6 bases and the J segment 3 bases; nucleotides outside the gene matches: 6. The CDR3 sequence is 14 residues long. In DNA form, the CDR3 reads TGTGCCAGCAGCCCCGGGACAGGGATCTACGAGCAGTACTTC. Residues: CASSPGTGIYEQYF.

The rearrangement uses TRBV4-1 and TRBJ1-1; TRBD1 matches 8 bases. CDR3 size: 13 residues. The V and J ends lost 4 bases and 11 bases, in that order; junction bases with no gene match: 9. CDR1 and CDR2 from the germline V gene are MGHRA and YSYEKL. CDR3 loop: CASSPGQGGGAFF. The CDR3, as DNA: TGCGCCAGCAGCCCCGGACAGGGCGGTGGGGCTTTCTTT.

This chain joins TRBV7-9 and TRBJ2-3; TRBD2 matches 8 bases. Germline V CDR1 and CDR2: SEHNR, FQNEAQ (reference sequence). Trimming removed 5 bases from V and 0 bases from J; junction bases left unmatched: 1. The CDR3 is 14 residues long. CDR3 residues: CASSPSGSTDTQYF. In nucleotides, the CDR3 is TGTGCCAGCAGCCCTAGCGGGAGCACAGATACGCAGTATTTT.

This chain joins TRBV7-9 and TRBJ2-5; tentatively, D is TRBD2 (6 bases). V dropped 5 bases and J dropped 3 bases, with 13 bases sitting between them. The CDR3 is 14 residues long. Per the germline V gene, CDR1 is SEHNR and CDR2 is FQNEAQ (reference sequence). The CDR3 DNA reads TGTGCCAGCAGCGAGGACACGGGAGAAGAGACCCAGTACTTC. It encodes CASSEDTGEETQYF. Drawing the rest from reference TRBV7-9 and TRBJ2-5, the complete variable domain is DTGVSQNPRHKITKRGQNVTFRCDPISEHNRLYWYRQTLGQGPEFLTYFQNEAQLEKSRLLSDRFSAERPKGSFSTLEIQRTEQGDSAMYLCASSEDTGEETQYFGPGTRLLVL.

The chain combines TRBV6-6 with TRBJ2-7; D possibly corresponds to TRBD2 (5 bases). The CDR3 has 15 residues. Germline values: CDR1 MNHNY, CDR2 SVGAGI (reference sequence). V lost 7 bases, J lost 4 bases, and 20 bases lay in between. CDR3 sequence: CASTRERRYPYEQYF. The CDR3 region has the DNA TGTGCCAGCACGAGGGAGCGGCGGTACCCATACGAGCAGTACTTC.

This clone was picked up a small number of times. The V call is TRBV7-6, the J call TRBJ2-7, with 9 bases matching TRBD2. Germline CDR1 SGHVS, CDR2 FNYEAQ. The CDR3 covers 14 residues. Trimming cost V 2 bases and J 4 bases; bases outside gene matches: 3. The CDR3 region is CASSLQAGGYEQYF. The CDR3, as DNA: TGTGCCAGCAGCTTACAAGCGGGGGGATACGAGCAGTACTTC.

The V gene is TRBV30, the J gene TRBJ2-7, with TRBD1 identical over 11 bases. The CDR3 loop spans 15 amino acids. Per the germline V gene, CDR1 is GTSNPN and CDR2 is SVGIG (reference sequence). After removal of 0 bases from V and 3 bases from J, the junction contained 4 bases not matched to a gene. The CDR3 loop is CAWSVGGTGGYEQYF. The CDR3 coding sequence is TGTGCCTGGAGTGTAGGGGGGACAGGGGGCTACGAGCAGTACTTC.

V usage is TRBV6-1 and J usage is TRBJ2-7, with 10 bases identical to TRBD2. CDR1 is MNHNS and CDR2 is SASEGT in the germline V gene. The ends lost 6 bases at V and 5 bases at J; junction bases unmatched: 10. The CDR3 runs to 15 residues. The CDR3 is CASSERRTSGNEQYF. As DNA, the CDR3 is TGTGCCAGCAGCGAAAGGCGAACTAGCGGGAACGAGCAGTACTTC.

V and J are TRBV29-1 and TRBJ1-4; 7 nucleotides line up with TRBD1. Germline CDR1 reads SQVTM; CDR2 reads ANQGSEA. J lost 5 bases, V lost 6 bases, and 9 bases had no gene match. There are 14 residues in the CDR3. This CDR3 reads CSVKGTDPNEKLFF. The CDR3 coding sequence is TGCAGCGTCAAGGGGACAGACCCCAATGAAAAACTGTTTTTT.

This clone was counted a single time. The J gene is TRBJ2-3, the V gene TRBV7-6; 8 bases are a match to TRBD2. Germline CDR1 is SGHVS and CDR2 is FNYEAQ. The CDR3 is 14 amino acids. V trimming: 1 base; J trimming: 8 bases; junction bases outside the gene matches: 5. CDR3 nucleotide sequence: TGTGCCAGCAGCTTAGATGTTAGCGGGATTACGCAGTATTTT. This gives the protein CASSLDVSGITQYF.

The chain links TRBV5-1 to TRBJ2-7; 13 bases fit TRBD2. Trimming removed 4 bases from V and 2 bases from J; junction bases left unmatched: 3. CDR1 is SGHRS and CDR2 is YFSETQ in the germline V gene. The CDR3 consists of 15 residues. The CDR3 DNA reads TGCGCCAGCAGCACTAGCGGGAGGGCCGCCTACGAGCAGTACTTC. Its protein is CASSTSGRAAYEQYF.

This clone was picked up one time. V and J are TRBV6-1 and TRBJ1-1; no clear D gene. Germline V gives CDR1 MNHNS, CDR2 SASEGT. The V end lost 1 base, the J end lost 0 bases, and 6 bases lay between the germline ends. This CDR3 is 14 amino acids long. CDR3 sequence (DNA): TGTGCCAGCAGTGAAGTGCCGGTGAACACTGAAGCTTTCTTT. Its protein is CASSEVPVNTEAFF.

V gene TRBV5-4 combines with J gene TRBJ1-4; D is undetermined. CDR1 and CDR2 (germline): SGHNT, YYREEE (reference sequence). This CDR3 region has 15 residues. V shed 5 bases and J shed 4 bases, with 15 bases lying between them. The DNA for the CDR3 is TGTGCCAGCAGTCGCAATATGAGAGATAATGAAAAACTGTTTTTT. This codes for CASSRNMRDNEKLFF.

This rearrangement joins TRBV28 to TRBJ1-2; TRBD1 is a possible D gene (5 bases). This CDR3 region has 13 residues. Germline V lookup: CDR1 MDHEN, CDR2 SYDVKM. V dropped 3 bases and J dropped 3 bases, with 8 bases sitting between them. For the CDR3, the DNA is TGTGCCAGCAGTTTGCCAGGGCACTATGGCTACACCTTC. This codes for CASSLPGHYGYTF.

The chain is built from TRBV19 and TRBJ1-4; weak D call: TRBD1 (6 bases). Germline V gene data show CDR1 as LNHDA and CDR2 as SQIVND (reference sequence). V was shortened by 4 bases and J by 2 bases, with 14 bases between the two germline ends. CDR3 length: 16 amino acids. The CDR3 coding sequence is TGTGCCAGTAGTAGAAACAGGGTGGCGACTAATGAAAAACTGTTTTTT. It is translated as CASSRNRVATNEKLFF. The variable domain in full, with the rest retrieved from reference TRBV19 and TRBJ1-4, is DGGITQSPKYLFRKEGQNVTLSCEQNLNHDAMYWYRQDPGQGLRLIYYSQIVNDFQKGDIAEGYSVSREKKESFPLTVTSAQKNPTAFYLCASSRNRVATNEKLFFGSGTQLSVL.

The chain combines TRBV7-2 with TRBJ2-7, with TRBD2 matching 13 bases. Trimming removed 3 bases from V and 1 base from J; junction bases left unmatched: 3. The CDR3 has 16 amino acids. The germline V gene has CDR1 SGHTA and CDR2 FQGNSA. The CDR3 here is CASSLGTSGISYEQYF. CDR3 DNA: TGTGCCAGCAGCTTGGGGACTAGCGGGATATCCTACGAGCAGTACTTC.

The gene calls are TRBV27 and TRBJ2-1; a possible D gene is TRBD1 (6 bases). Germline CDR1 is MNHEY and CDR2 is SMNVEV (reference sequence). V gave up 5 bases and J gave up 0 bases, with 14 bases separating them. The CDR3 runs 16 residues. CDR3 amino acids: CASSQDSLYSYNEQFF. Here the CDR3 DNA reads TGTGCCAGCAGTCAGGACAGCTTATACTCCTACAATGAGCAGTTCTTC.

The chain recombines TRBV5-1 with TRBJ2-3, with TRBD2 matching over 12 bases. The CDR3 has 16 residues. In germline, CDR1 is SGHRS, CDR2 YFSETQ. V gave up 4 bases and J gave up 0 bases; unmatched junction bases: 3. CDR3: CASSPGLAGSTDTQYF. CDR3 coding DNA: TGCGCCAGCAGCCCAGGACTAGCGGGGAGCACAGATACGCAGTATTTT.

This clone is a singleton in its sample. The rearrangement uses TRBV5-6 and TRBJ2-1, with 11 bases identical to TRBD2. The CDR3 is made up of 16 amino acids. The J segment lost 4 bases and the V segment lost 0 bases, leaving 3 bases of the junction unmatched. CDR1 and CDR2 from the germline V gene are SGHDT and YYEEEE. This CDR3 reads CASSLVGTSGYNEQFF. CDR3 coding DNA: TGTGCCAGCAGCTTGGTCGGGACTAGCGGATACAATGAGCAGTTCTTC.

The chain is built from TRBV29-1 and TRBJ2-1, with D uncertain. Looked up from germline, CDR1 is SQVTM and CDR2 is ANQGSEA. This CDR3 spans 13 amino acids. The V gene lost 1 base and the J gene lost 6 bases, with 10 bases spanning the gap. DNA for the CDR3: TGCAGCGTTGAAGCGTGGGCCAGCAATGAGCAGTTCTTC. Translated: CSVEAWASNEQFF.

J is TRBJ2-1 and V is TRBV19; 15 bases align to TRBD2. Germline lookup yields CDR1 LNHDA and CDR2 SQIVND (reference sequence). V lost 5 bases, J lost 12 bases, and 5 bases stayed unmatched. CDR3 size: 14 residues. The CDR3 reads CASSWTSGRVGQFF. CDR3 coding DNA: TGTGCCAGTAGTTGGACTAGCGGGAGGGTTGGGCAGTTCTTC.

The rearrangement links TRBV10-1 to TRBJ2-2; 7 bases match TRBD2. The CDR3 runs 13 residues. Trimming cost V 6 bases and J 5 bases; bases outside gene matches: 3. The germline gives CDR1 WNHNN, CDR2 SYGVQD (reference sequence). The CDR3 nucleotides read TGCGCCAGCAGCCCTAGCGGTACCGGGGAGCTGTTTTTT. This translates into CASSPSGTGELFF.

This sequence joins TRBV7-2 and TRBJ2-1; 7 bases align to TRBD1. Germline assignment: CDR1 SGHTA and CDR2 FQGNSA. The CDR3 sequence is 13 residues long. V shed 4 bases, J shed 5 bases, and the junction held 2 bases outside the gene matches. The CDR3 reads CASSWGQNNEQFF. CDR3 in DNA: TGTGCCAGCAGCTGGGGACAGAACAATGAGCAGTTCTTC.

V and J are TRBV5-1 and TRBJ2-7, with 10 bases lining up with TRBD1. CDR3 length equals 15 residues. Germline-derived CDR1 and CDR2 are SGHRS and YFSETQ. After removal of 2 bases from V and 3 bases from J, the junction contained 5 bases not matched to a gene. The DNA of the CDR3 is TGCGCCAGCAGCTTAGGGGGACAGGGGTTCTACGAGCAGTACTTC. The encoded protein is CASSLGGQGFYEQYF.

The DNA for the CDR3 is TGTGCCAGCAGTTTAAGGGGGAATGAGCAGTTCTTC. Translating gives CASSLRGNEQFF. The chain recombines TRBV27 with TRBJ2-1, with a possible D match to TRBD1 (6 bases). Germline V gene sequence: CDR1 MNHEY, CDR2 SMNVEV (reference sequence). With 2 bases removed from V and 7 bases from J, the gap between germline ends came to 6 bases. The CDR3 loop spans 12 amino acids.